The clone carrying this T cell receptor (beta chain) was seen only once. Its antigen is as yet unknown. TCRdb processed the RT-PCR reads anew with MiXCR; each CDR3 protein has one entry. The sample holds 600,000 to 700,000 distinct CDR3 sequences, 14% seen once. CDR3 length: 12 amino acids. V lost 9 bases to trimming and J lost 0 bases, with 5 bases between them. Germline CDR1 and CDR2: KGHDR and SFDVKD. The source of the sample is a study of response to subunit inactivated influenza vaccine. The study, taken as a whole, reports: Researchers suggested that each seasonal influenza vaccination recruits few new T cells.

The rearrangement uses TRBV24-1 and TRBJ2-1; D unclear. The sequences come from PBMCs from blood, collected roughly 2 weeks before vaccination. The receptor was derived from a man between 50 and 59 years old who received an inactivated influenza vaccine. CDR3 nucleotides: TGTGCCACCGCATGCTCCTACAATGAGCAGTTCTTC. This encodes CATACSYNEQFF.